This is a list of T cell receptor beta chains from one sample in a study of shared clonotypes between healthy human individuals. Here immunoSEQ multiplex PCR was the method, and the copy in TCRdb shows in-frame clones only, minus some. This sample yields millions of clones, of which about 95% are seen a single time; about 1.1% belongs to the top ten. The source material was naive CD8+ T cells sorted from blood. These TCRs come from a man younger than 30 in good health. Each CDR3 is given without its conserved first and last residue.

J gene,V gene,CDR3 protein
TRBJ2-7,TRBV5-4,ASSGRANEQY
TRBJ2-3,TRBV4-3,ASSRTRMGADTQY
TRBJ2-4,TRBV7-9,ASSPPGGAEGPPGNIQY
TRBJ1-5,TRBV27,ASSPTGDGYNQPQH
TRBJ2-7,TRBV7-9,ASSLQGGEQY
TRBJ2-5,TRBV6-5,ASSYDPTGTQY
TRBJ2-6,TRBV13,ASSQRISGANVLT
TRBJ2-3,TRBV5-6,ASSLRGLAGEGTDTQY
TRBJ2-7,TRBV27,ASSLGRGGYEQY
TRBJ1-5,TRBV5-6,ASSQWESNQPQH
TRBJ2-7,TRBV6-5,ASRAGGVYEQY
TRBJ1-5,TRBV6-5,ASSPTLSENQPQH
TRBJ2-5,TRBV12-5,ASGDDRTGTGDQETQY
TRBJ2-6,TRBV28,ASSLLGQAVSGANVLT
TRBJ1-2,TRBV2,ASKLYYGYT
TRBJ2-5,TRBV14,ASSQKRGVETQY
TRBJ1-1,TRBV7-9,ASSLGTGVRTEAF
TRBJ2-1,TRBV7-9,ASSPYAGGTGEDEQF
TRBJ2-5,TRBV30,AWSVLAGLQETQY
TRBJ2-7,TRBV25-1,ASSEYGGVGYEQY
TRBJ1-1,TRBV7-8,ASSRTGDTEAF
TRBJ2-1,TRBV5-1,ASSQSTGAFNEQF
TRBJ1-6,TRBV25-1,ASSPDGAGWLRH
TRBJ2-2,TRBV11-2,ASSLVRTGELF
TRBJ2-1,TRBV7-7,ASSLEGAGSNEQF
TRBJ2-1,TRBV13,ASSPTAGTYNEQF
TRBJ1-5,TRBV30,AWSPGAYSNQPQH
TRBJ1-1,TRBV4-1,ASSPVTVVNTEAF
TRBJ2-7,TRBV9,ASSERPGQGGYEQY
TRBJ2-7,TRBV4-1,ASSQTAFYEQY
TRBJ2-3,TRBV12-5,ASGLGGGPDTQY
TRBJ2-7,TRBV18,ASSPTAGGPIYEQY